A single sample gave rise to the 13 T cell receptor beta chains below, sequenced in a study of blood T cell repertoires in COVID-19. Using immunoSEQ multiplex PCR, the repertoire was profiled, and TCRdb retains in-frame clones only, with some absent. The sample contains around 200,000 clones, about 88% of which appear only once. What was sequenced was PBMCs or T cells enriched from blood (not recorded which). These receptor sequences come from a young woman who had recovered from COVID-19.

The rearrangement links TRBV3-1 (or the pseudogene TRBV3-2) to TRBJ2-5, with TRBD2 identical over 8 bases. The CDR3 is 17 amino acids. J was trimmed by 5 bases and V by 2 bases; bases with no gene match: 13. Germline V gene lookup returns CDR1 LGHDT and CDR2 YNNKEL (reference sequence). The chain's CDR3 is CASSQPPRRGAGETQYF. Written as DNA, the CDR3 is TGTGCCAGCAGCCAACCTCCCCGGCGGGGGGCTGGGGAGACCCAGTACTTC.

The rearrangement links TRBV19 to TRBJ1-5; D possibly corresponds to TRBD1 (6 bases). Germline V gene data show CDR1 as LNHDA and CDR2 as SQIVND (reference sequence). V lost 5 bases and J lost 5, with 13 bases in between. The length of the CDR3 is 14 residues. The CDR3 DNA sequence: TGTGCCAGTAGTGGGGCAGGGGAGTATCAGCCCCAGCATTTT. The encoded protein is CASSGAGEYQPQHF.

This clone was counted once. CDR3 sequence reads: CASSQVRSSDTGELFF. DNA of the CDR3: TGTGCCAGCAGCCAAGTAAGGTCTAGCGACACCGGGGAGCTGTTTTTT. The genes are TRBV4-2 and TRBJ2-2, with D possibly TRBD2 on 6 matching bases. V dropped 1 base and J dropped 3 bases, with 12 bases sitting between them. The CDR3 contains 16 residues. The germline gives CDR1 LGHNA, CDR2 YNFKEQ.

The chain has TRBV9 and TRBJ2-2; D might be TRBD1 (6 bases). The CDR3 is 16 amino acids. The germline gives CDR1 SGDLS, CDR2 YYNGEE. The V and J ends lost 0 bases and 5 bases respectively, with 14 bases between them. The CDR3 bases are TGTGCCAGCAGCGTAGATCCAGGGGCGAGAACCGGGGAGCTGTTTTTT. As protein: CASSVDPGARTGELFF.

V is TRBV6-5 and J is TRBJ2-1; a possible D gene is TRBD1 (8 bases). From germline, CDR1 is MNHEY and CDR2 SVGAGI. V was trimmed by 0 bases and J by 5 bases, leaving 14 bases between them. This CDR3 comprises 16 residues. CDR3 sequence (DNA): TGTGCCAGCAGTTACTCAGACAGGGGAGGGAACAATGAGCAGTTCTTC. It specifies CASSYSDRGGNNEQFF.

CDR3 DNA sequence: TGTGCCAGCAGCCAAGGACAGGCCCCGAACACTGAAGCTTTCTTT. This encodes CASSQGQAPNTEAFF. The chain recombines TRBV3-1 (or the pseudogene TRBV3-2) with TRBJ1-1, with D possibly matching TRBD1 (6 bases). V lost 1 base to trimming and J lost 1 base, with 10 bases between them. Per germline, CDR1 LGHDT and CDR2 YNNKEL (reference sequence). The CDR3 loop spans 15 amino acids.

The CDR3 nucleotides read TGTGCCATCAGTGAGTCGGGGACAGGGGATCAGCCCCAGCATTTT. Protein product: CAISESGTGDQPQHF. V and J are TRBV10-3 and TRBJ1-5, with 10 nucleotides matching TRBD1. The germline CDR1 and CDR2 sequences are ENHRY and SYGVKD. J was trimmed by 5 bases and V by 0 bases; bases with no gene match: 1. The CDR3 is 15 amino acids.

This clone was seen only a few times. The chain uses TRBV6-6 and TRBJ2-1, with 9 nucleotides matching TRBD1. The CDR3 runs 11 residues. Germline V gives CDR1 MNHNY, CDR2 SVGAGI (reference sequence). J lost 15 bases, V lost 5 bases, and 5 bases had no gene match. For the CDR3, the DNA is TGTGCCAGCAGTAGGGACAGGGCCGTGTTCTTC. Translating it yields CASSRDRAVFF.

The gene calls are TRBV25-1 and TRBJ2-2; D gene ambiguous. V lost 2 bases and J 3 bases, leaving 7 bases between the germline ends. The CDR3 extends over 14 amino acids. From germline, CDR1 is MGHDK and CDR2 SYGVNS. CDR3 sequence reads: CASSEPSYTGELFF. CDR3 bases: TGTGCCAGCAGTGAACCCTCCTACACCGGGGAGCTGTTTTTT.

This clone was counted a few times. The chain combines TRBV5-8 with TRBJ1-5, with a tentative D call TRBD1 (6 bases). Germline CDR1 reads SGHTS; CDR2 reads YDEGEE. This CDR3 is 16 amino acids long. The V and J ends lost 6 bases and 0 bases respectively, with 16 bases between them. Written as DNA, the CDR3 is TGTGCCAGCAAACAGGGTGTTGCCTATAGCAATCAGCCCCAGCATTTT. Its translation is CASKQGVAYSNQPQHF.

This chain uses TRBV10-3 with TRBJ2-2; D remains unclear. Deletions cut 6 bases from V and 6 bases from J, with 14 bases between. Germline V gene data show CDR1 as ENHRY and CDR2 as SYGVKD. The CDR3 covers 14 residues. The CDR3 protein is CAISPLEQSGELFF. CDR3 in DNA: TGTGCCATCAGCCCGCTGGAGCAGTCCGGGGAGCTGTTTTTT.

J is TRBJ1-2 and V is TRBV27; TRBD1 matches at 9 bases. Germline CDR1 and CDR2: MNHEY and SMNVEV (reference sequence). Trimming at V came to 4 bases and at J to 6 bases, leaving 3 bases not matched to a gene. The CDR3 runs to 13 residues. DNA for the CDR3: TGTGCCAGCAGTTCCCGGGACAGGGATGGCTACACCTTC. It specifies CASSSRDRDGYTF.

This rearrangement joins TRBV29-1 to TRBJ1-1; possibly TRBD1 for D (5 bases). V was cut by 7 bases and J by 4 bases, with 13 bases left in between. CDR3 size: 12 residues. The germline V gene encodes CDR1 SQVTM and CDR2 ANQGSEA. The CDR3 region is CSARERVTEAFF. CDR3 nucleotide sequence: TGCAGCGCCAGGGAACGGGTCACTGAAGCTTTCTTT.